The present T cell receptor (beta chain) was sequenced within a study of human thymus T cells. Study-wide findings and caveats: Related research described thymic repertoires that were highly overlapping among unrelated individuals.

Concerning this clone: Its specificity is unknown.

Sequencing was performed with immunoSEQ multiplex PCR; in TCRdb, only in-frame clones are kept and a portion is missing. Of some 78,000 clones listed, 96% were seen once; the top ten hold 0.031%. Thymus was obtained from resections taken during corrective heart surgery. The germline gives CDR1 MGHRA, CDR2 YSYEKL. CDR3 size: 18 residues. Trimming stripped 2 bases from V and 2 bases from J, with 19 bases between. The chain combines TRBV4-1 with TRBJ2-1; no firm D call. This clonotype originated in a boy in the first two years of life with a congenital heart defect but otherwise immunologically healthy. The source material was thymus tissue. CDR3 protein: CASSQRISTLSTYNEQFF. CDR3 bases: TGCGCCAGCAGCCAAAGGATCTCCACCTTGTCCACCTACAATGAGCAGTTCTTC.